Listed below are T cell receptor beta chains from one sample, sequenced in a study of shared clonotypes between healthy human individuals. Assay used: immunoSEQ multiplex PCR; TCRdb lists only in-frame clones, some missing. Of around 620,000 clones listed, 95% were seen once; the top ten hold about 0.11%. Material for sequencing was naive CD8+ T cells sorted from blood. The receptors stem from a young woman in good health. Each CDR3 is given with its conserved first and last residue.

V gene: TRBV13; CDR3 length: 13; CDR3 protein: CASRDHRRGEQYF
V gene: TRBV28; CDR3 length: 15; CDR3 protein: CASRQDRDSGNTIYF
V gene: TRBV16; CDR3 length: 15; CDR3 protein: CASSQSRGGKQPQHF
V gene: TRBV5-1; CDR3 length: 16; CDR3 protein: CASSLESGTVSYEQYF
V gene: TRBV6-6; CDR3 length: 14; CDR3 protein: CASSSTGASYEQYF
V gene: TRBV7-2; CDR3 length: 13; CDR3 protein: CASSLVGAETQYF
V gene: TRBV19; CDR3 length: 15; CDR3 protein: CASRPGQKSNQPQHF
V gene: TRBV6-5; CDR3 length: 15; CDR3 protein: CASMLAPTLLDTQYF
V gene: TRBV9; CDR3 length: 22; CDR3 protein: CASSSKKGMRLAGKISYNEQFF
V gene: TRBV30; CDR3 length: 14; CDR3 protein: CAWRGGTYQETQYF
V gene: TRBV5-4; CDR3 length: 17; CDR3 protein: CASSGTLAGAYTDTQYF
V gene: TRBV4-2; CDR3 length: 18; CDR3 protein: CASSQEASGTGGSYEQYF
V gene: TRBV20-1; CDR3 length: 11; CDR3 protein: CSARDLNEQYF
V gene: TRBV28; CDR3 length: 14; CDR3 protein: CASSLFRTGDEQYF
V gene: TRBV7-9; CDR3 length: 15; CDR3 protein: CASSPWDGSTDTQYF
V gene: TRBV30; CDR3 length: 11; CDR3 protein: CAWSPGGGYTF
V gene: TRBV6-4; CDR3 length: 17; CDR3 protein: CASSDPQERVCNQPQHF
V gene: TRBV27; CDR3 length: 14; CDR3 protein: CASSLFSLNTEAFF
V gene: TRBV13; CDR3 length: 17; CDR3 protein: CASSLWPASAPTGELFF
V gene: TRBV23-1; CDR3 length: 17; CDR3 protein: CASSQSRYRGTYNEQFF
V gene: TRBV6-1; CDR3 length: 15; CDR3 protein: CASSTGLFTQETQYF
V gene: TRBV27; CDR3 length: 15; CDR3 protein: CASSYGTGLGYGYTF